Sequencing of this T cell receptor (beta chain) was carried out in a study of T cells after yellow fever vaccination. This CDR3 has 13 residues. V lost 6 bases and J 2 bases, leaving 11 bases between the germline ends. From germline, CDR1 is MNHNY and CDR2 SVGAGI (reference sequence). General observations from the study: A small share of clonotypes appeared in both CD4 and CD8 compartments.

This clonotype was seen at least ten times. Its antigen remains unknown. TCRdb passed the 5' RACE reads through MiXCR, listing each CDR3 protein once. In the table there are 90,000 to 150,000 distinct CDR3 sequences, about 7.8% of which are singletons. The input for sequencing was CD4+ T cells sorted from PBMCs, taken more than 40 days after the first yellow fever vaccination. The chain joins TRBV6-6 to TRBJ2-7, with unresolved D. This sequence originates from a man aged 18 to 30 who received the YFV17D yellow fever vaccine. CDR3 coding DNA: TGTGCCAGCAGAAACAGCGATACCTACGAGCAGTACGTC. Its protein product is CASRNSDTYEQYV.